This TCR beta chain appears in the sequencing data of a study of CD8 T cells in Susac syndrome (dated by TCRdb to the late 2010s). For context, the study as a whole: Of the Susac syndrome patients who were sequenced, over five had clinically active disease and about 8 were in clinical remission. Susac syndrome patients were therapy-naive, on corticosteroids (some also receiving IVIg), or on IVIg alone at blood withdrawal. The study used repertoire sequencing to test whether antigen drove CD8+ T cell activation and differentiation in Susac syndrome.

Note on this clonotype: The antigen it recognizes is unknown. No much larger clonotype is one base removed from it; base qualities were not supplied.

Peripheral blood CD8+ and CD4+ T cells from healthy donors, Susac syndrome patients and multiple sclerosis patients were profiled by high-throughput TCR beta sequencing. Recently defined diagnostic criteria for definite or probable disease were met by the Susac syndrome patients. Bulk CD8+ and CD4+ T cells were purified magnetically by negative isolation, whereas CD8+ TEMRA cells were enriched by FACS. Blood was collected in EDTA tubes and processed within 24 hours, with PBMCs isolated through density gradient centrifugation. PBMCs intended for TCR sequencing were cryopreserved in liquid nitrogen and thawed later in a water bath at 37 degrees C. The sorted or isolated CD4+, CD8+ and CD8+ TEMRA cells reached a purity of at least 90%. RNA was extracted with the RNeasy kit and about 0.5 to 1 ug was reverse transcribed using random hexamers. TCR beta CDR3 regions were amplified with the immunoSEQ multiplex PCR assay covering 54 Vbeta and 13 Jbeta segments. Bias from PCR amplification was corrected by using a synthetic template baseline for primer optimization and for computational correction. Per the original workflow: Reads were assigned to V, D and J genes according to IMGT and analyzed in immunoSEQ Analyzer, with only productive sequences retained. Clonality was calculated as one minus the Shannon entropy normalized by log2 of the number of productive unique sequences. For each patient and control, public and private clones were evaluated among the 100 most prevalent clones. Clones were defined as Susac-specific if absent from the healthy and MS cohorts, from 1052 published viral clones and from other ImmuneACCESS disease sequences. In TCRdb, the public reads were trimmed at Q25 with fastp and aligned with MiXCR, with productive beta chains retained. Every distinct CDR3 protein forms one entry, paired with its most common genes and DNA. TCRdb, not the original authors, processed these V and J calls. This sample has over 150,000 distinct CDR3 sequences in its table, and roughly 95% of those were observed once. The ten largest clones add up to approximately 0.12% of the sample.

Beyond this particular receptor, the publication reports: The number of individuals in the TCR sequencing and HLA analysis was acknowledged as relatively small. No clonal expansion was detected in the CD4+ T cell repertoire of Susac syndrome patients.

Input material: CD4+ T cells from PBMCs. The receptor was derived from a human donor with Susac syndrome.

The DNA sequence reads TGTGCCAGCATCCACCTTGGGGGGGCGAACACTGAAGCTTTCTTT. Translated, this gives CASIHLGGANTEAFF. This sequence uses TRBV6-2 or TRBV6-3 and TRBJ1-1; possibly the D gene is TRBD1, per 6 matching bases. From cysteine to phenylalanine, the CDR3 is 15 amino acids long. The sequence is cut down to CDR3 DNA, 45 bases in frame from base 1. The CDR1 and CDR2 encoded by the germline V gene are MNHEY and SVGEGT. A distance of 16 bases separates the germline ends of V and J, which lose 7 bases and 1 base respectively.